This T cell receptor beta chain was captured by sequencing in a study of identical twins. Study-level results: With abundant cord blood beta clonotypes, insertions were fewer; memory repertoires showed no such pattern.

CDR3 length equals 14 residues. The V gene lost 0 bases and the J gene lost 6 bases, with 10 bases spanning the gap. CDR1 and CDR2 (germline): SGHRS, YFSETQ. A word on this clonotype: Its antigen is not known.

TCRdb fed the 5' RACE reads into MiXCR, producing one record per CDR3 protein. The table has 430,000 or so distinct CDR3 sequences, 20% to 25% seen once. These records were also assigned to another study, of T cells expressing NK-cell markers. That paper states: Seven sequenced donors out of eight were HCMV-seropositive, one seronegative. There remained a lack of clarity about HCMV specificity of expanded NKG2C+ T cell clones.

This clonotype originated in a woman under 30 in good health. V and J are TRBV5-1 and TRBJ1-5, with TRBD1 as a possible D gene (6 bases). Material: CD4+ T cells sorted from blood. The DNA of the CDR3 is TGCGCCAGCAGCTTGGAAGGGGGGGTTCAGCCCCAGCATTTT. Encoded protein: CASSLEGGVQPQHF.